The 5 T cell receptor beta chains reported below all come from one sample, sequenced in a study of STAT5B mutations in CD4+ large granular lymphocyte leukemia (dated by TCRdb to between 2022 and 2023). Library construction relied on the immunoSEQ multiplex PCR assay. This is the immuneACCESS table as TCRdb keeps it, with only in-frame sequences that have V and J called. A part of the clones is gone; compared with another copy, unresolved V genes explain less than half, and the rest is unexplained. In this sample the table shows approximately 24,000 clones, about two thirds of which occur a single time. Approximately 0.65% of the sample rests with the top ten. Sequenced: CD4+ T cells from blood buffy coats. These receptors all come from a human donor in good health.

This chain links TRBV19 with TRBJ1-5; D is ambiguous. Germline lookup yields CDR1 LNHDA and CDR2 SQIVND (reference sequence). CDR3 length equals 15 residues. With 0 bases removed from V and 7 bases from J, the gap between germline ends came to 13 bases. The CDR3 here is CASSIDPAGRQPQHF. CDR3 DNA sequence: TGTGCCAGTAGTATAGATCCGGCAGGACGGCAGCCCCAGCATTTT.

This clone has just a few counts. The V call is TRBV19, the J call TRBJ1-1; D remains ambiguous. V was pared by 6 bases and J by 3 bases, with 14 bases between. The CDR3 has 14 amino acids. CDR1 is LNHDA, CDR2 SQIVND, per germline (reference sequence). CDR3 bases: TGTGCCAGTAGGTACCTCCTAGGTGACACTGAAGCTTTCTTT. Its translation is CASRYLLGDTEAFF.

CDR3 residues: CASSLSNSYNEQFF. CDR3 in DNA: TGCGCCAGCAGCTTGAGCAACTCCTACAATGAGCAGTTCTTC. The chain has TRBV5-1 and TRBJ2-1; D not resolved. Germline loops: CDR1 SGHRS, CDR2 YFSETQ. The length of the CDR3 is 14 residues. V was trimmed by 1 base and J by 0 bases, leaving 5 bases between them.

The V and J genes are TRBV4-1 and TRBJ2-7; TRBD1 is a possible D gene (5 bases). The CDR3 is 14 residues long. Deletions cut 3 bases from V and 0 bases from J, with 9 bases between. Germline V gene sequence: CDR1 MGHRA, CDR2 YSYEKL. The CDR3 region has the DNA TGCGCCAGCAGCCAGACAGTCCTCTCCTACGAGCAGTACTTC. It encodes CASSQTVLSYEQYF.

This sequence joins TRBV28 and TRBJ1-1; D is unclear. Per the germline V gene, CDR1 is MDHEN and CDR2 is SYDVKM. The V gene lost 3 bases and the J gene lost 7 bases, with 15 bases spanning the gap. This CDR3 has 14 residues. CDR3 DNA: TGTGCCAGCAGTTTGGGCGGCAAGGCCCTTGAAGCTTTCTTT. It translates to CASSLGGKALEAFF.